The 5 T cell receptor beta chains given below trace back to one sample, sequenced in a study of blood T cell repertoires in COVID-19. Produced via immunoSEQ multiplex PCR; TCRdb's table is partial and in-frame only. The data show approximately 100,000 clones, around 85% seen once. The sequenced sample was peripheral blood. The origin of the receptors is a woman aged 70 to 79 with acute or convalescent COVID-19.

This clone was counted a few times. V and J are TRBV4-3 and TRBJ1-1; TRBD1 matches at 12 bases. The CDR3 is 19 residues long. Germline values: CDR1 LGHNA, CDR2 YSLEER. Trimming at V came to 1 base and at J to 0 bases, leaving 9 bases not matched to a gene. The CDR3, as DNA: TGCGCCAGCAGCCAAGGGGTGGGGACAGGGGGCGGCCTGAACACTGAAGCTTTCTTT. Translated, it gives CASSQGVGTGGGLNTEAFF.

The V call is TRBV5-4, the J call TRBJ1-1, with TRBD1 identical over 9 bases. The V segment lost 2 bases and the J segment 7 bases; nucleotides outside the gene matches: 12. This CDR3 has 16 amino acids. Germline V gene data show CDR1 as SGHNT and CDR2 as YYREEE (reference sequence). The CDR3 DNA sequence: TGTGCCAGCAGCTTAAAAGGAATGGACAGGGGACTTGAAGCTTTCTTT. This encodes CASSLKGMDRGLEAFF.

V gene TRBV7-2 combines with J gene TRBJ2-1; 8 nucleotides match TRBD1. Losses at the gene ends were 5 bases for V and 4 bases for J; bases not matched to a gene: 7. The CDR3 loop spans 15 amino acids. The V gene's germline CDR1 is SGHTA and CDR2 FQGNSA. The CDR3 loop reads CASSPDRAYYNEQFF. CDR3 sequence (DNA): TGTGCCAGCAGCCCGGACAGGGCCTATTACAATGAGCAGTTCTTC.

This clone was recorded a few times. CDR3 coding DNA: TGTGCCAGCAGCCCAGGGACTCAACCTAGCACAGATACGCAGTATTTT. Protein sequence: CASSPGTQPSTDTQYF. The genes are TRBV3-1 (or the pseudogene TRBV3-2) and TRBJ2-3; perhaps TRBD2 as D (6 bases). This CDR3 is 16 amino acids long. CDR1 and CDR2 (germline): LGHDT, YNNKEL (reference sequence). V was trimmed by 4 bases and J by 0 bases, leaving 14 bases between them.

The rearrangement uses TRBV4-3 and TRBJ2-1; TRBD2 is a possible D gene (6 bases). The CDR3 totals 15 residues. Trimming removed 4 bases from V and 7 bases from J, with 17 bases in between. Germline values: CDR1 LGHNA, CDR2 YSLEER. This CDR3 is CASSRSPERANEQFF. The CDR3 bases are TGCGCCAGCAGCCGTTCCCCCGAGCGGGCGAATGAGCAGTTCTTC.